This T cell receptor (beta chain) comes out of a study of monozygotic twins with inflammatory bowel disease. About this clonotype itself: Its antigen is unknown.

This CDR3 is 15 amino acids long. CDR1 GTSNPN and CDR2 SVGIG come from the germline V gene (reference sequence). Overall study findings and caveats: IBD patients displayed reduced TCRbeta diversity (inverse Simpson) when set against healthy co-twins. Patient repertoires may have gained variability from differing immunosuppressive treatments.

Eight distinct reactions (per sample) were used to make the cDNA. Following a re-call of the 5' RACE reads, TCRdb has one entry per CDR3 protein and lacks DNA. Its clone listing holds some 450,000 distinct CDR3 sequences. This receptor was taken from a human donor with ulcerative colitis or Crohn's disease, or a healthy co-twin of an affected twin (not recorded which). V is TRBV30 and J is TRBJ1-3. The sequenced sample consisted of blood. CDR3: CAWSAAGYSGNTIYF.